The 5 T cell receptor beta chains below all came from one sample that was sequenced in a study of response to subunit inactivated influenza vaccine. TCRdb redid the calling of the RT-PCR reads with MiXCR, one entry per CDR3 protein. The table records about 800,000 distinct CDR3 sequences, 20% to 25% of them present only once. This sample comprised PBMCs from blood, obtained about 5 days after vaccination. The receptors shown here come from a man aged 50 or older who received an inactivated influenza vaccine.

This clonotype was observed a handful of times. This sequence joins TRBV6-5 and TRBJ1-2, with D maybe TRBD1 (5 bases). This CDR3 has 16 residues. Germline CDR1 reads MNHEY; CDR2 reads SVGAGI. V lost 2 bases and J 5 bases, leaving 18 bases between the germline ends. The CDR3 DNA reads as TGTGCCAGCAGTTACGTACCGGGGCTCCCTACTTATGGCTACACCTTC. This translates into CASSYVPGLPTYGYTF.

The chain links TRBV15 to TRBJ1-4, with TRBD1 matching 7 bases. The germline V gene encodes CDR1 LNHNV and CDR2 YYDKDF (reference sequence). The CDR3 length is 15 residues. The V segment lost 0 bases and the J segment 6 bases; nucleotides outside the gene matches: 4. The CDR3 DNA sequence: TGTGCCACCAGCAGAGATAGCAGGGGGGATGAAAAACTGTTTTTT. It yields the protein CATSRDSRGDEKLFF.

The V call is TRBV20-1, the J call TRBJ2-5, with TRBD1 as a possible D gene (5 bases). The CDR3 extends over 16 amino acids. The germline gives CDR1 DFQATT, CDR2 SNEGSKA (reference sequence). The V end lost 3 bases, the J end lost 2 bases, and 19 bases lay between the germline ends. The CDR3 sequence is CSASWLSKGLQETQYF. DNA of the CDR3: TGCAGTGCTAGTTGGCTTTCGAAGGGGCTACAAGAGACCCAGTACTTC.

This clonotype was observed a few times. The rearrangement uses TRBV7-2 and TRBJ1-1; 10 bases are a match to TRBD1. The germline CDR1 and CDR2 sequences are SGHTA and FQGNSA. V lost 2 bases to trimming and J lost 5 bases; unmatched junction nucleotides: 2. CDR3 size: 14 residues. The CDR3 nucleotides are TGTGCCAGCAGCTTAACGGACAGGGGGACTGAAGCTTTCTTT. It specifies CASSLTDRGTEAFF.

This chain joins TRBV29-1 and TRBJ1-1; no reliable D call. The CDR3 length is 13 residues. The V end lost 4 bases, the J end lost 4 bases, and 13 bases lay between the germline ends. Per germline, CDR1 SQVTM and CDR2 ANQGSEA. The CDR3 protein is CSVGPDVGTEAFF. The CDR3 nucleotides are TGCAGCGTTGGTCCAGACGTTGGCACTGAAGCTTTCTTT.